This TCR beta chain was recovered during a study of CD4 and CD8 cells across lung adenocarcinoma regions. TCRdb re-derived calls from the PCR reads in MiXCR, one entry per CDR3 protein. Altogether around 11,000 distinct CDR3 sequences are present, roughly 50% being singletons, with the ten largest covering about 20%. Localized lung adenocarcinoma, a non-small cell lung cancer, affected the donors. The CDR3 length is 15 residues. Germline assignment: CDR1 SGDLS and CDR2 YYNGEE. The J segment lost 2 bases and the V segment lost 4 bases, leaving 3 bases of the junction unmatched. Source material: CD4+ T cells from the center of a lung tumor. This sequence was found in a male donor with lung adenocarcinoma. The CD4 and CD8 labels of this study may be unreliable. The rearrangement uses TRBV9 and TRBJ2-7, with TRBD2 identical over 13 bases. The CDR3 DNA reads TGTGCCAGCAGCCCCGGGACTAGCGGGGCCTACGAGCAGTACTTC. The encoded protein is CASSPGTSGAYEQYF.